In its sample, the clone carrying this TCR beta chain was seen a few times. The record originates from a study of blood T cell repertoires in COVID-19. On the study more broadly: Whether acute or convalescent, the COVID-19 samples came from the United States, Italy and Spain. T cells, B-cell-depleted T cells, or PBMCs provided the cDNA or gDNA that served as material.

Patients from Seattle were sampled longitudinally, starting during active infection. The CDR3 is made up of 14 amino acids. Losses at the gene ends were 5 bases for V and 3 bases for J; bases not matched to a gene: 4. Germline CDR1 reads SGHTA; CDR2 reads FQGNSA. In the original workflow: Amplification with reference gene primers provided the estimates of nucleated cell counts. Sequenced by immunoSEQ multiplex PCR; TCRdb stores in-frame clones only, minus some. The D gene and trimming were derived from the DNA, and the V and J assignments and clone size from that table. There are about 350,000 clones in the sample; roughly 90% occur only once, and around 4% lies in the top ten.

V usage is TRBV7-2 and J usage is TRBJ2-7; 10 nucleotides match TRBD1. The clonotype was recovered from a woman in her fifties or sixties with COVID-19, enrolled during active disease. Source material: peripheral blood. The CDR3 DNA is TGTGCCAGCAGCCCTTGGACAGGGGGCTACGAGCAGTACTTC. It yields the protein CASSPWTGGYEQYF.